These T cell receptor beta chains were read from a single sample in a study of relationships among human T cell subsets. TCRdb processed the multiplex PCR reads anew with MiXCR; each CDR3 protein has one entry. Of about 5,000 distinct CDR3 sequences detected, about 68% appear once; the ten largest clones hold less than 75%. Sequenced material: CD8+ T cells sorted from blood. These receptors all come from a middle-aged man in good health. Both conserved end residues are part of each CDR3. The order of the fields is V gene, J gene, CDR3 protein.

TRBV28,TRBJ1-1,CASSQQGTEAFF
TRBV7-9,TRBJ2-1,CASTLGSDNEQFF
TRBV20-1,TRBJ2-2,CSATRPNTGELFF
TRBV11-2,TRBJ2-7,CASSLVWLGSREQYF
TRBV11-2,TRBJ2-1,CASSPEGLKYNEQFF
TRBV4-1,TRBJ1-5,CASSQDSGYYQPQHF
TRBV11-2,TRBJ2-5,CASSLNTGPKYF
TRBV11-2,TRBJ1-5,CASSLVAGNQPQHF
TRBV5-5,TRBJ2-3,CASPGASASTDTQYF
TRBV27,TRBJ2-1,CASSSRGFNEQFF
TRBV27,TRBJ2-2,CASSPRGTNTGELFF
TRBV11-2,TRBJ2-3,CASSPAPESPDTQYF
TRBV20-1,TRBJ2-5,CSASVGVDLETQYF
TRBV29-1,TRBJ2-5,CSLRWVDEETQYF
TRBV18,TRBJ2-5,CASSPYGETQYF
TRBV28,TRBJ1-5,CASSFPTGPGGRDQPQHF
TRBV12-3/TRBV12-4,TRBJ1-4,CASISPGGEKLFF
TRBV12-3/TRBV12-4,TRBJ2-7,CASTRTGEQYF
TRBV29-1,TRBJ2-1,CSVEVGTSGSNEQFF
TRBV27,TRBJ2-7,CASINLAGTYEQYF
TRBV5-4,-,CASSFGLAGEQYF
TRBV11-2,TRBJ2-5,CASSSDVAIRVETQYF
TRBV7-9,TRBJ2-5,CASSLLIGDGETQYF
TRBV6-4,TRBJ1-5,CASSDSYSNQPQHF
TRBV6-5,TRBJ2-5,CATDQTAGSQETQYF
TRBV27,TRBJ2-3,CASTPGTASTDTQYF
TRBV6-5,TRBJ2-1,CASSYTSGSGEEQFF
TRBV11-2,TRBJ2-3,CASSFPTSGSTDTQYF
TRBV12-3/TRBV12-4,TRBJ2-2,CASRGSDSSLGGELFF
TRBV20-1,TRBJ2-1,CSASTSGSFEQFF
TRBV11-2,TRBJ2-1,CASSLDVGGEDEQFF
TRBV2,TRBJ1-2,CASKDGNYGYTF
TRBV28,TRBJ2-1,CASSLAASNEQFF
TRBV5-4,TRBJ2-5,CASSLALEQETQYF
TRBV3-1,TRBJ2-1,CASSQGPSGDRWSNEQFF
TRBV5-5,TRBJ2-3,CASSQGQVLTDTQYF
TRBV19,TRBJ2-5,CASSIHRNQETQYF
TRBV11-2,TRBJ2-7,CASSLVSGDYEQYF
TRBV7-9,TRBJ1-1,CASLGLDPEAFF
TRBV27,TRBJ1-2,CASSLFGADGYTF
TRBV4-2,TRBJ2-7,CASSQGTSGSGWEEQYF
TRBV12-3/TRBV12-4,TRBJ2-1,CASIPPGGNEQFF
TRBV11-2,TRBJ2-1,CASSEVYNEQFF
TRBV10-2,TRBJ2-7,CASSEQGQPYEQYF
TRBV7-9,TRBJ2-1,CASSEPQGAVDNEQFF
TRBV7-8,TRBJ1-5,CASSLDDASNQPQHF
TRBV19,TRBJ1-1,CASRGVHTEAFF
TRBV5-1,TRBJ2-1,CASSLTSGGTYNEQFF
TRBV29-1,TRBJ2-1,CSVGTGISGYNEQFF
TRBV28,TRBJ1-2,CASSFQGYYGYTF
TRBV11-2,TRBJ1-2,CASSLPSGEGVWGYTF
TRBV28,TRBJ2-1,CASSLVGTRYNEQFF
TRBV6-5,TRBJ2-3,CASSMGLAQQDTQYF
TRBV20-1,TRBJ2-7,CSANREQSTYEQYF
TRBV6-5,TRBJ1-1,CASSVSRDRGTFEAFF
TRBV28,TRBJ1-1,CASSLLTGGGTEAFF
TRBV14,TRBJ1-2,CASSQGAGEYGYTF
TRBV13,TRBJ2-1,CASSYRDPFNEQFF
TRBV6-6,TRBJ2-3,CASSYEAGVADTQYF